These 8 T cell receptor beta chains share one sample of origin, sequenced in a study of long-term antiretroviral therapy in people with HIV. The assay, immunoSEQ v3.0, was run at survey level. The table came from immunoSEQ multiplex PCR; TCRdb's copy has only in-frame clones and leaves some out. The repertoire consists of 25,000 to 30,000 clones, with more than 85% occurring once and the leading ten covering less than 6%. The sequenced sample was unsorted PBMCs, obtained around 2.6 years after starting antiretroviral therapy. The receptors come from a man in his forties or fifties with HIV.

The gene calls are TRBV6-1 and TRBJ1-2; tentatively, D is TRBD1 (6 bases). The CDR3 has 14 amino acids. CDR1 and CDR2 from the germline V gene are MNHNS and SASEGT. Trimming left V 2 bases short and J 6 bases short, with 13 bases between. Written as DNA, the CDR3 is TGTGCCAGCAGTGAAAAGAGGGGGTGGGATGGCTACACCTTC. Translating gives CASSEKRGWDGYTF.

The chain has TRBV10-3 and TRBJ2-1; 8 bases map to TRBD1. V dropped 5 bases and J dropped 9; count of bases not matched to a gene: 6. The CDR3 extends over 13 amino acids. Germline CDR1 ENHRY, CDR2 SYGVKD. The CDR3: CAISLGQAAEQFF. DNA for the CDR3: TGTGCCATCAGTCTGGGACAGGCGGCTGAGCAGTTCTTC.

The rearrangement uses TRBV10-3 and TRBJ2-1; no reliable D call. Per germline, CDR1 ENHRY and CDR2 SYGVKD. With 5 bases removed from V and 5 bases from J, the gap between germline ends came to 7 bases. The CDR3 runs to 12 residues. CDR3 sequence (DNA): TGTGCCATCAGTTCCCGAGACAATGAGCAGTTCTTC. Translation: CAISSRDNEQFF.

V and J are TRBV2 and TRBJ2-7; 7 bases line up with TRBD1. This CDR3 contains 12 residues. J lost 4 bases, V lost 8 bases, and 5 bases had no gene match. Germline CDR1 and CDR2: SNHLY and FYNNEI. The CDR3 sequence is CASRQGVYEQYF. In DNA, the CDR3 is TGTGCCAGCCGGCAGGGGGTTTACGAGCAGTACTTC. The entire variable domain, with the rest obtained from reference TRBV2 and TRBJ2-7, is as follows: EPEVTQTPSHQVTQMGQEVILRCVPISNHLYFYWYRQILGQKVEFLVSFYNNEISEKSEIFDDQFSVERPDGSNFTLKIRSTKLEDSAMYFCASRQGVYEQYFGPGTRLTVT.

V and J are TRBV7-9 and TRBJ1-2; D may be TRBD1 (6 bases). Germline loops: CDR1 SEHNR, CDR2 FQNEAQ (reference sequence). This CDR3 region has 17 residues. The germline V and J ends were trimmed by 4 bases and 6 bases, with 24 bases remaining between them. CDR3 in amino acids: CASSSPGDAYWEDGYTF. DNA for the CDR3: TGTGCCAGCAGCTCCCCAGGGGACGCCTATTGGGAGGATGGCTACACCTTC.

V and J are TRBV7-9 and TRBJ2-1; no clear D gene. The CDR3 has 15 amino acids. Germline loops: CDR1 SEHNR, CDR2 FQNEAQ (reference sequence). With 2 bases removed from V and 6 bases from J, the gap between germline ends came to 14 bases. CDR3 sequence: CASSLSRASTNEQFF. CDR3 in DNA: TGTGCCAGCAGCTTATCCCGCGCTTCAACCAATGAGCAGTTCTTC.

The chain joins TRBV7-8 to TRBJ2-1; 7 nucleotides align to TRBD2. J was trimmed by 8 bases and V by 7 bases; bases with no gene match: 17. The CDR3 contains 16 residues. Per germline, CDR1 SGHVS and CDR2 FQNEAQ. The CDR3 nucleotides are TGTGCCAGCACCCTTTTTGGTCTAGCGGTGAGAGATGAGCAGTTCTTC. Residues: CASTLFGLAVRDEQFF.

This CDR3 is CASSFGLTPYEQYF. The CDR3 DNA sequence: TGTGCCAGCAGTTTTGGGCTAACTCCCTACGAGCAGTACTTC. J is TRBJ2-7 and V is TRBV27; D is ambiguous. With 3 bases removed from V and 2 bases from J, the gap between germline ends came to 11 bases. CDR3 length equals 14 residues. Germline lookup yields CDR1 MNHEY and CDR2 SMNVEV (reference sequence).